The present TCR beta chain was sequenced within a study of post-analysis software for immune sequencing data. About the research overall: Some patients lacked subtype; others had relapsing-remitting, secondary progressive or progressive-relapsing disease. Study-wide results and caveats: F measure grouped same-batch samples tightly together. Normalized Chao1 diversity was significantly reduced in patients versus controls. Relative to controls, patients had about 5 TRBV segments at higher frequency, with TRBV5-6, TRBV5-1 and TRBV20-1 among these.

Unique molecular identifiers were carried by the TCR beta cDNA libraries. Yield was roughly 0.5 million cDNA molecules from around 1 to 9.1 million T cells. TCRdb re-called the PCR reads with MiXCR, one entry per CDR3 protein. The profile shows 450,000 to 650,000 distinct CDR3 sequences, about 44% of them singletons. CDR3 length: 16 residues. The junction had 14 bases not matched to a gene; V was cut back by 4 bases and J by 7 bases. Germline V gene lookup returns CDR1 SGHRS and CDR2 YFSETQ. Turning to this clonotype: As yet, its antigen is unknown.

The chain links TRBV5-1 to TRBJ2-1; 7 positions match TRBD2. Sequencing was performed on blood. The receptor's source is a girl aged 5-17 years with multiple sclerosis. The chain's CDR3 is CASSPTTSSGRNEQFF. CDR3 nucleotides: TGCGCCAGCAGCCCCACGACTAGCTCTGGGAGAAATGAGCAGTTCTTC.